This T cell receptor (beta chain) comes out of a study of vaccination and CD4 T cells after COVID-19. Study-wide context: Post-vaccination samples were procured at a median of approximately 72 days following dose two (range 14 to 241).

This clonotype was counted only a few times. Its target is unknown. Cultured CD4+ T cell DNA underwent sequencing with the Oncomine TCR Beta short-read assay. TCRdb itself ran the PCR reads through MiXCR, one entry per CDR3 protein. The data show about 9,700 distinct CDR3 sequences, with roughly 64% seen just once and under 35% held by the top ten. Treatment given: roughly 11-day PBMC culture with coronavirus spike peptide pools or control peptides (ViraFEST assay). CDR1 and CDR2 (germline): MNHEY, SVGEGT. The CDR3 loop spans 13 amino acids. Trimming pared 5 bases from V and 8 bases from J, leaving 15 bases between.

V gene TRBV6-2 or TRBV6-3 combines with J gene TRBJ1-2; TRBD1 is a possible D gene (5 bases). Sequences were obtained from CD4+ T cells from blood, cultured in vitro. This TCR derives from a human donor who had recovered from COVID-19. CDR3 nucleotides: TGTGCCAGCAGTGGGGGACGTTTGGGAGGCTACACCTTC. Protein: CASSGGRLGGYTF.